The rows below give T cell receptor beta chains drawn from one sample of a study of shared clonotypes between healthy human individuals. Profiled with immunoSEQ multiplex PCR; TCRdb holds only in-frame clones, not every one. The sample lists around 500,000 clones; roughly 80% were seen once. The sequencing sample was made of PBMCs. The source of these receptors is a woman aged 40 to 55 in good health. Some clones in this sample may be carry-over from other donors' samples. Each CDR3 is given with its conserved first and last residue. A D gene is named only where the DNA matches it firmly. Expanded clones get a size class; other rows say once, few or many, or leave the size out.

V	size	D	J	CDR3	DNA
TRBV28	few	NA	TRBJ1-1	CASSLLSQGKRAFF	TGTGCCAGCAGTTTATTGTCCCAGGGAAAAAGAGCTTTCTTT
TRBV28	once	NA	TRBJ1-1	CATSLGGVVMNTEAFF	TGTGCCACCTCTCTGGGGGGGGTGGTCATGAACACTGAAGCTTTCTTT
TRBV6-1	NA	NA	TRBJ1-1	CASSNSAEAFF	TGTGCCAGCAGCAACAGCGCTGAAGCTTTCTTT
TRBV10-2	NA	NA	TRBJ2-4	CASSETAKAKNIQYF	TGCGCCAGCAGTGAGACGGCCAAAGCCAAAAACATTCAGTACTTC
TRBV5-1	NA	TRBD2	TRBJ2-1	CASSRTGTSGQNEQFF	TGCGCCAGCAGCAGAACCGGGACTAGCGGGCAAAATGAGCAGTTCTTC
TRBV4-3	NA	NA	TRBJ2-3	CASSQEWGTDTQYF	TGCGCCAGCAGCCAAGAATGGGGAACAGATACGCAGTATTTT
TRBV5-1	once	NA	TRBJ2-1	CASSFAANYNEQFF	TGCGCCAGCAGCTTCGCGGCCAACTACAATGAGCAGTTCTTC
TRBV27	many	TRBD1	TRBJ2-3	CASSLFGTGTPYSTDTQYF	TGTGCCAGCAGTTTATTCGGGACAGGGACACCGTATAGCACAGATACGCAGTATTTT
TRBV6-1	NA	TRBD1	TRBJ2-7	CASLWTGPYEQYF	TGTGCCAGCTTGTGGACAGGACCCTACGAGCAGTACTTC
TRBV30	NA	NA	TRBJ2-2	CAWSWNIGELFF	TGTGCCTGGTCGTGGAACATCGGGGAGCTGTTTTTT
TRBV7-3	NA	NA	TRBJ1-2	CASSLNPGGYGYTF	TGTGCCAGCAGCTTAAACCCTGGAGGCTATGGCTACACCTTC
TRBV6-5	NA	NA	TRBJ1-5	CASSIGGDQPQHF	TGTGCCAGCAGTATAGGGGGTGATCAGCCCCAGCATTTT
TRBV10-3	NA	NA	TRBJ2-7	CAISEVGGSYEQYF	TGTGCCATCAGTGAGGTTGGGGGTTCCTACGAGCAGTACTTC